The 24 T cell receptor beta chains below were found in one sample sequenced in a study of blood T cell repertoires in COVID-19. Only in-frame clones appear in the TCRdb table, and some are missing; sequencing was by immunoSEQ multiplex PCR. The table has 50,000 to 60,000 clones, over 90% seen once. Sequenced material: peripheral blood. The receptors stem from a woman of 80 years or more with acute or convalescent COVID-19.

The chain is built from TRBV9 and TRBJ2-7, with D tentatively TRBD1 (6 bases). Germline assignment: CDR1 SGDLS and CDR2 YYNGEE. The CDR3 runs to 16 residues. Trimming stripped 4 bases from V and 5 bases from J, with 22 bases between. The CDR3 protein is CASSPRSGTTPHEQYF. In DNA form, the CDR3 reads TGTGCCAGCAGCCCCCGATCGGGGACAACTCCCCACGAGCAGTACTTC.

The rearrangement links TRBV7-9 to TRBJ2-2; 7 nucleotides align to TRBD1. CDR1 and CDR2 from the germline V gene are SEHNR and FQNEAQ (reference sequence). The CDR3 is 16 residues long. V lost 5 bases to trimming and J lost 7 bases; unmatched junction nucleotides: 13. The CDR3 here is CASSRRTGGGNGELFF. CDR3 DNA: TGTGCCAGCAGCCGCAGGACAGGAGGAGGTAACGGGGAGCTGTTTTTT.

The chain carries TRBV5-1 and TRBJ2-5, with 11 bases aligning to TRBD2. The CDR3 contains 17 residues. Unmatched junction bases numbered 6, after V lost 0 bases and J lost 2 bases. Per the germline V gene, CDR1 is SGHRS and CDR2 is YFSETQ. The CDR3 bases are TGCGCCAGCAGCTTGGCGGTTGGGACTAGCGGACAAGAGACCCAGTACTTC. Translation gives CASSLAVGTSGQETQYF. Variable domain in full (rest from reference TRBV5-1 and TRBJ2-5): KAGVTQTPRYLIKTRGQQVTLSCSPISGHRSVSWYQQTPGQGLQFLFEYFSETQRNKGNFPGRFSGRQFSNSRSEMNVSTLELGDSALYLCASSLAVGTSGQETQYFGPGTRLLVL.

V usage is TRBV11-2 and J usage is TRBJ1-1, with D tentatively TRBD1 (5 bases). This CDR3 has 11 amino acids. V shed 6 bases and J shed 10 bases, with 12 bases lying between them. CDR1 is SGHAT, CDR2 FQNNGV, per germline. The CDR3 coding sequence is TGTGCCAGCAGTAACAGGAAAGGAGCTTTCTTT. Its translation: CASSNRKGAFF.

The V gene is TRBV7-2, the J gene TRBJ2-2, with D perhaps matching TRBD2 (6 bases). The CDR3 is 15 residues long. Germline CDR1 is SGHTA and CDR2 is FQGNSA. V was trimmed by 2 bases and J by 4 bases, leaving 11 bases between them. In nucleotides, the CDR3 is TGTGCCAGCAGCTTATGGCAGGGAGGCACCGGGGAGCTGTTTTTT. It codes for CASSLWQGGTGELFF. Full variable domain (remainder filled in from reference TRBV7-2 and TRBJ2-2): GAGVSQSPSNKVTEKGKDVELRCDPISGHTALYWYRQSLGQGLEFLIYFQGNSAPDKSGLPSDRFSAERTGGSVSTLTIQRTQQEDSAVYLCASSLWQGGTGELFFGEGSRLTVL.

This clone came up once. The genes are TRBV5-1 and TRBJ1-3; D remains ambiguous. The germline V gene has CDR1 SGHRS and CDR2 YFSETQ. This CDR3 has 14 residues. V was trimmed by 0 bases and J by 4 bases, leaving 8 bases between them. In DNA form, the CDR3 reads TGCGCCAGCAGCTTGGACCCGGGGGGAAACACCATATATTTT. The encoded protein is CASSLDPGGNTIYF.

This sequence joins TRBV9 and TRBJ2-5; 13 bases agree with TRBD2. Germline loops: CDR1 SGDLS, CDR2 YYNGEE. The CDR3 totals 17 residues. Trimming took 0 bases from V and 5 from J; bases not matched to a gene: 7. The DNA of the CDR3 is TGTGCCAGCAGCGTAGGACTAGCGGGAGGAGGGGGGGAGACCCAGTACTTC. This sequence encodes CASSVGLAGGGGETQYF.

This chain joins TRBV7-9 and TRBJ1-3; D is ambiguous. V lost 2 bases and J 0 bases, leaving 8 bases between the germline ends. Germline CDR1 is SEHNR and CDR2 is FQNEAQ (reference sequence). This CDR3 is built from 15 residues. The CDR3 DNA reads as TGTGCCAGCAGCTTAACCCAGGCCTCTGGAAACACCATATATTTT. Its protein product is CASSLTQASGNTIYF.

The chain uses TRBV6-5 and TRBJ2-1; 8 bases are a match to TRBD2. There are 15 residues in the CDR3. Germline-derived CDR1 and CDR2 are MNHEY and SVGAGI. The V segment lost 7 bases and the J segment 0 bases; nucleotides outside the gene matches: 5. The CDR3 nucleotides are TGTGCCAGCAAGTTAGCGGGGAGCTCCTACAATGAGCAGTTCTTC. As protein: CASKLAGSSYNEQFF.

CDR3 sequence: CASSVGIRGQPLTEAFF. The CDR3 DNA sequence: TGTGCCAGCAGCGTTGGAATCCGAGGACAGCCACTCACTGAAGCTTTCTTT. The rearrangement joins TRBV9 to TRBJ1-1, with D possibly being TRBD1 (6 bases). The V and J ends lost 2 bases and 4 bases respectively, with 21 bases between them. There are 17 residues in the CDR3. Germline V gives CDR1 SGDLS, CDR2 YYNGEE.

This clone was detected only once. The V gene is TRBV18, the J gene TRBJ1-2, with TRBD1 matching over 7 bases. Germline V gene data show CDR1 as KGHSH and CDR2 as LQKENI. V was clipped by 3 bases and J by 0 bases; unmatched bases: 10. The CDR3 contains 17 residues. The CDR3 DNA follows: TGTGCCAGCTCACCGGACGGGACAGCCCTTACTAACTATGGCTACACCTTC. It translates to CASSPDGTALTNYGYTF.

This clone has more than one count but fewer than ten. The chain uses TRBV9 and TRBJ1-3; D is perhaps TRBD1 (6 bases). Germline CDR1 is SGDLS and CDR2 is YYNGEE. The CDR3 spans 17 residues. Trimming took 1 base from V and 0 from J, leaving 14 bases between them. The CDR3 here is CASSVLGGGDSGNTIYF. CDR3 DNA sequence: TGTGCCAGCAGCGTATTAGGAGGGGGGGACTCTGGAAACACCATATATTTT.

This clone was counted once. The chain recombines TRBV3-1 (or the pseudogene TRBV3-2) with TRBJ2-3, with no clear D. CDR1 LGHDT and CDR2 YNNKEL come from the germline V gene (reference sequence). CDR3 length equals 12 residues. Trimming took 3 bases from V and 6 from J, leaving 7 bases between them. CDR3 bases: TGTGCCAGCAGCCAGAGTGTTGATACGCAGTATTTT. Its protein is CASSQSVDTQYF.

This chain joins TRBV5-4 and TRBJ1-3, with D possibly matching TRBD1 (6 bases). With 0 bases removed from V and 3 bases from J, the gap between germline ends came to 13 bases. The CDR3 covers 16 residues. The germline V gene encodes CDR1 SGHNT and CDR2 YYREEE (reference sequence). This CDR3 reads CASSLGGGVSGNTIYF. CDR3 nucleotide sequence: TGTGCCAGCAGCTTGGGAGGGGGAGTAAGTGGAAACACCATATATTTT.

The CDR3 coding sequence is TGCGCCAGCAGCGGGCAACCCTCCGGGAGCTCCTACGAGCAGTACTTC. Translated: CASSGQPSGSSYEQYF. This chain joins TRBV5-1 and TRBJ2-7, with D possibly matching TRBD2 (6 bases). V lost 4 bases to trimming and J lost 0 bases, with 17 bases between them. CDR1 and CDR2 (germline): SGHRS, YFSETQ. There are 16 residues in the CDR3.

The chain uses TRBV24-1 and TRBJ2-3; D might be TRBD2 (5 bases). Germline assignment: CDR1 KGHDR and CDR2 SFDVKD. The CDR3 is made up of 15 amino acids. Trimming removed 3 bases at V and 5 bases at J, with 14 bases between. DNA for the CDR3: TGTGCCACCAGTGATCCATTTGGTGCGGGAGATACGCAGTATTTT. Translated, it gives CATSDPFGAGDTQYF.

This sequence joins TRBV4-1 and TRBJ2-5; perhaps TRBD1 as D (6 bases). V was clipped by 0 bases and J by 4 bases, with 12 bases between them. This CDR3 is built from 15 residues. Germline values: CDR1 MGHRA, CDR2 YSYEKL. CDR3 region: CASSQDRTAPETQYF. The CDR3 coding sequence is TGCGCCAGCAGCCAAGACCGGACAGCTCCAGAGACCCAGTACTTC.

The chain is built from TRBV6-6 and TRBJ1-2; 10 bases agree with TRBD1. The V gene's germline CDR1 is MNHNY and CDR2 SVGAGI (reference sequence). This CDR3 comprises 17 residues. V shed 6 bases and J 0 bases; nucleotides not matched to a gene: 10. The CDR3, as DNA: TGTGCCAGCAGCCGAACGGGACAGGGGACCACTAACTATGGCTACACCTTC. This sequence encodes CASSRTGQGTTNYGYTF.

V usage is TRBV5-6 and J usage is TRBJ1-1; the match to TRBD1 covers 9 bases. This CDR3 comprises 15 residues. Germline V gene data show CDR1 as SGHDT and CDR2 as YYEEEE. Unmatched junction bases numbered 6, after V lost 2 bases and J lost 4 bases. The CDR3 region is CASSFGQGRGTEAFF. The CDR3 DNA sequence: TGTGCCAGCAGCTTCGGACAGGGGAGAGGCACTGAAGCTTTCTTT.

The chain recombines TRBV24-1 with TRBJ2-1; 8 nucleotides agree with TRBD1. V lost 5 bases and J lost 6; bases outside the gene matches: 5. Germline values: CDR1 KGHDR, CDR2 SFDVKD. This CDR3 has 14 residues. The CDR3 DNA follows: TGTGCCACCAGTGGAGGGACAGGCACCAATGAGCAGTTCTTC. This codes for CATSGGTGTNEQFF.

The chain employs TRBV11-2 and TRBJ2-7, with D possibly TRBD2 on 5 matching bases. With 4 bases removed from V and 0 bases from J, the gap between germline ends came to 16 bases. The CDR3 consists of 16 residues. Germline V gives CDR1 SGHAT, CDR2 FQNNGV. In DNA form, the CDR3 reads TGTGCCAGCAGCTCTCTTCCGGCTAGCCTCTCCTACGAGCAGTACTTC. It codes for CASSSLPASLSYEQYF.

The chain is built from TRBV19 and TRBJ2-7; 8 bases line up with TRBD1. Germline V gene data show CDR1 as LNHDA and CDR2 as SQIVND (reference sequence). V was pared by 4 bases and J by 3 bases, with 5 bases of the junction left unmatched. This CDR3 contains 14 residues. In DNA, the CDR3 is TGTGCCAGTAGTAGACCGGGACAGGTCTACGAGCAGTACTTC. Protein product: CASSRPGQVYEQYF.

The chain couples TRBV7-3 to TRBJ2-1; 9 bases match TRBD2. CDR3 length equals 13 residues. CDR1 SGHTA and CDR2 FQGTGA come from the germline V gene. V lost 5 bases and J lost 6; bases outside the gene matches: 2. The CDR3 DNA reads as TGTGCCAGCAGCCAACTAGCGGGCAATGAGCAGTTCTTC. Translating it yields CASSQLAGNEQFF.

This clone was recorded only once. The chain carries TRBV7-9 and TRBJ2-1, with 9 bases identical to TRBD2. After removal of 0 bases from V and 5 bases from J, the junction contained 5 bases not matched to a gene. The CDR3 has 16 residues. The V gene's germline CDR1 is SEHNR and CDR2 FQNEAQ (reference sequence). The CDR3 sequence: CASSLAMGLAHNEQFF. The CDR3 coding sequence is TGTGCCAGCAGCTTAGCTATGGGACTAGCTCACAATGAGCAGTTCTTC.